This T cell receptor (beta chain) stems from a study of blood T cell repertoires in COVID-19 (dated by TCRdb to about 2020). A note on the overall study: Collaborator samples came from the United States, Italy and Spain and covered acute and convalescent phases of COVID-19. The material from the prospective study consisted of cDNA or gDNA derived from T cells, B-cell-depleted T cells, or PBMCs. Deeply sampled blood TCRbeta repertoires from subjects exposed to, actively infected with, or recovered from COVID-19 were included in the dataset. The repertoires were released in a freely available public database intended as a resource for research on the immune response to SARS-CoV-2. Samples were obtained from the ongoing ImmuneRACE study (first 160 participants) and from some 1,300 subjects provided by 6 global collaborators. Sample metadata almost always included a de-identified subject ID, COVID-19 status, age in years and sex. HLA class I and class II types, where available, came from metadata supplied by the sample provider rather than from assay-based typing.

Findings and caveats that apply to the study as a whole: How much clinical and demographic metadata was included differed by source and by participant, and the metadata was provided uncurated.

Collaborating institutions collected whole blood in K2EDTA tubes following their own protocols. For TCRbeta analysis, collaborators shipped samples in one of three forms: frozen whole blood, isolated PBMCs, or DNA extracted from either of those sample types. A note on this clone: This clone's antigen is unknown. It has no much larger one-base neighbor in the sample; base qualities were not kept.

The immunoSEQ Assay, a bias-controlled multiplex PCR, was used to amplify TCRbeta CDR3 regions from genomic DNA. As for the original processing: Within the assay, amplification of reference gene primers was used to estimate how many nucleated cells each sample contained. To quantify the absolute abundance of each unique TCRbeta CDR3 rearrangement, sequence reads were collapsed and filtered. Productive Simpson clonality was computed per sample as the square root of Simpson's diversity index over productive rearrangements. TCRdb stores this immuneACCESS table with in-frame sequences only. Part of the clones is absent; in the studies checked, under half of the shortfall reflects unresolved V genes, and no reason is known for the rest. The DNA gave D and trimming, while V, J and clone size come from that table. Recorded for this sample are 200,000 to 250,000 clones; roughly 83% of them occurred a single time. The top ten clones comprise 9% to 15% of the sample.

Reading the germline V gene gives CDR1 MDHEN and CDR2 SYDVKM. The CDR3 starts with the cysteine, ends with the phenylalanine, and has 14 residues. The sequence is cut down to CDR3 DNA, 42 bases in frame from base 1. V is cut by 8 bases and J by 4 bases, and the space between the germline ends is 12 bases. Sequences were obtained from peripheral blood. In this chain, TRBV28 is recombined with TRBJ1-6, and the D gene may be TRBD1, 5 bases matching. The TCR originated in an elderly man with acute or convalescent COVID-19. The CDR3 loop reads CASGTTVYNSPLHF. The nucleotide sequence is TGTGCCAGCGGCACGACAGTTTATAATTCACCCCTCCACTTT. The reference TRBV28 and TRBJ1-6 proteins fill in what lies around the CDR3, so the full variable domain reads DVKVTQSSRYLVKRTGEKVFLECVQDMDHENMFWYRQDPGLGLRLIYFSYDVKMKEKGDIPEGYSVSREKKERFSLILESASTNQTSMYLCASGTTVYNSPLHFGNGTRLTVT.